The 16 T cell receptor beta chains reported below all come from one sample, sequenced in a study of T-cell reconstitution after alpha-beta-depleted transplantation in children. Library preparation (for TCRbeta) was performed with unique molecular identifiers. TCRdb analysed the PCR reads with MiXCR anew, one entry per CDR3 protein. The table records 500,000 to 600,000 distinct CDR3 sequences, around 16% of them present only once. The specimen comprised PBMCs from the stem cell graft donor, sampled from the stem cell graft. These receptors were taken from a human donor who donated a stem cell graft to a child with acute lymphoblastic leukemia.

V usage is TRBV29-1 and J usage is TRBJ2-5, with D tentatively TRBD1 (5 bases). This CDR3 comprises 12 residues. Germline lookup yields CDR1 SQVTM and CDR2 ANQGSEA. Trimming cost V 4 bases and J 4 bases, with 10 bases left between them. CDR3 DNA: TGCAGCGTTGCTGGGGCCCGAGAGACCCAGTACTTC. This sequence encodes CSVAGARETQYF.

The genes are TRBV11-2 and TRBJ2-7; D ambiguous. From germline, CDR1 is SGHAT and CDR2 FQNNGV. V lost 5 bases, J lost 0 bases, and 17 bases lay in between. The CDR3 runs 16 residues. The CDR3 nucleotides are TGTGCCAGCAGCCCACTCAGGAGAGAAAGCTCCTACGAGCAGTACTTC. This translates into CASSPLRRESSYEQYF.

This clonotype was seen more than once but under ten times. The V call is TRBV29-1, the J call TRBJ2-7, with a tentative D call TRBD1 (6 bases). The CDR3 spans 14 residues. Trimming shortened V by 6 bases and J by 2 bases, and 17 bases separated the two germline ends. From germline, CDR1 is SQVTM and CDR2 ANQGSEA. The CDR3 sequence is CSVYGTLSPYEQYF. The DNA of the CDR3 is TGCAGCGTATACGGGACACTCTCGCCCTACGAGCAGTACTTC.

The gene calls are TRBV12-3 or TRBV12-4 and TRBJ1-5, with D hard to call. This CDR3 has 18 residues. Between the trimmed V and J ends, which lost 5 bases and 4 bases, there was a span of 24 bases. CDR3 nucleotides: TGTGCCAGCAGTACCCTTGGGTTTACGGGCGGGTCAAATCAGCCCCAGCATTTT. Protein product: CASSTLGFTGGSNQPQHF.

This clonotype was seen a handful of times. This chain links TRBV7-2 with TRBJ2-5, with no clear D. The CDR3 is made up of 15 amino acids. Trimming removed 3 bases from V and 0 bases from J, with 11 bases in between. The germline gives CDR1 SGHTA, CDR2 FQGNSA. The DNA of the CDR3 is TGTGCCAGCAGCTTGGGCAGGATCTACCAAGAGACCCAGTACTTC. Translation gives CASSLGRIYQETQYF.

The J gene is TRBJ2-1, the V gene TRBV4-2; a possible D gene is TRBD2 (6 bases). V was cut by 0 bases and J by 0 bases, with 9 bases left in between. CDR3 length equals 16 residues. Germline lookup yields CDR1 LGHNA and CDR2 YNFKEQ. The CDR3 is CASSQEAGSSYNEQFF. The CDR3 coding sequence is TGTGCCAGCAGCCAAGAGGCGGGGAGCTCCTACAATGAGCAGTTCTTC.

This clonotype has more than one count but fewer than ten. This rearrangement joins TRBV3-1 to TRBJ2-7; no clear D. CDR1 is LGHDT, CDR2 YNNKEL, per germline (reference sequence). The CDR3 has 12 residues. V was shortened by 0 bases and J by 6 bases, with 6 bases between the two germline ends. CDR3 protein: CASSQETPEQYF. The CDR3 DNA sequence: TGTGCCAGCAGCCAAGAAACACCCGAGCAGTACTTC.

The chain uses TRBV6-5 and TRBJ2-1, with D perhaps TRBD2 (6 bases). The CDR3 runs to 16 residues. The germline V gene has CDR1 MNHEY and CDR2 SVGAGI. Trimming left V 0 bases short and J 7 bases short, with 16 bases between. CDR3 bases: TGTGCCAGCAGTTACTCCGTGGTTACTGGGGGGAATGAGCAGTTCTTC. This sequence encodes CASSYSVVTGGNEQFF.

The chain employs TRBV14 and TRBJ2-1; unclear D gene. Germline V gene sequence: CDR1 SGHDN, CDR2 FVKESK. V lost 4 bases and J 0 bases, leaving 10 bases between the germline ends. The CDR3 spans 15 residues. Here the CDR3 reads CASSPKYSSYNEQFF. In nucleotides, the CDR3 is TGTGCCAGCAGCCCCAAATATAGCTCCTACAATGAGCAGTTCTTC.

The chain combines TRBV5-1 with TRBJ1-2; 7 bases map to TRBD1. The germline gives CDR1 SGHRS, CDR2 YFSETQ. Losses at the gene ends were 0 bases for V and 10 bases for J; bases not matched to a gene: 12. This CDR3 region has 15 residues. In DNA, the CDR3 is TGCGCCAGCAGCTTGGGGGACAGAGACATTTCATACTACACCTTC. Translating it yields CASSLGDRDISYYTF.

A note on this clonotype: The junction departs from germline at one end; a sequencing error may be responsible. The rearrangement joins TRBV18 to TRBJ2-5, with 7 bases identical to TRBD1. Germline V gene data show CDR1 as KGHSH and CDR2 as LQKENI. The CDR3 loop spans 15 amino acids. The CDR3, as DNA: TGTGCCAGCTCTCCACCCCCCGGGACAGAAGAGACCCAGTACTTC. Translating gives CASSPPPGTEETQYF.

In this sample, this clonotype turned up a few times. The chain joins TRBV27 to TRBJ2-1; weak D call: TRBD1 (6 bases). This CDR3 contains 15 residues. The germline V gene encodes CDR1 MNHEY and CDR2 SMNVEV (reference sequence). Trimming stripped 8 bases from V and 8 bases from J, with 22 bases between. CDR3 amino acids: CASSQPQGEYHEQFF. The CDR3 nucleotides are TGTGCCAGCTCCCAGCCACAGGGAGAGTACCATGAGCAGTTCTTC.

This clonotype was found many times. This chain joins TRBV7-9 and TRBJ2-1; no clear D gene. Germline CDR1 is SEHNR and CDR2 is FQNEAQ (reference sequence). V was pared by 6 bases and J by 5 bases, with 5 bases between. The CDR3 extends over 11 amino acids. The CDR3 here is CASSFDNEQFF. The CDR3 bases are TGTGCCAGCAGTTTTGACAATGAGCAGTTCTTC. Filled out from reference TRBV7-9 and TRBJ2-1, the complete variable domain reads DTGVSQNPRHKITKRGQNVTFRCDPISEHNRLYWYRQTLGQGPEFLTYFQNEAQLEKSRLLSDRFSAERPKGSFSTLEIQRTEQGDSAMYLCASSFDNEQFFGPGTRLTVL.

This chain joins TRBV4-1 and TRBJ2-7; D is possibly TRBD1 or TRBD2 (5 bases each). The CDR3 spans 15 residues. V was trimmed by 3 bases and J by 5 bases, leaving 17 bases between them. CDR1 and CDR2 (germline): MGHRA, YSYEKL. This chain's CDR3 is CASSQFRDGRNEQYF. The CDR3 DNA reads as TGCGCCAGCAGCCAGTTCCGGGACGGGCGGAACGAGCAGTACTTC.

The V gene is TRBV27, the J gene TRBJ1-4; a weak D match, TRBD1 (6 bases). Trimming pared 5 bases from V and 8 bases from J, leaving 21 bases between. Germline values: CDR1 MNHEY, CDR2 SMNVEV (reference sequence). The CDR3 consists of 16 residues. CDR3 sequence (DNA): TGTGCCAGCAGTCCATTGCAGGGGATCGGGTTCGAAAAACTGTTTTTT. Amino acids: CASSPLQGIGFEKLFF.

The V call is TRBV29-1, the J call TRBJ1-1; 8 nucleotides match TRBD1. After removal of 7 bases from V and 6 bases from J, the junction contained 7 bases not matched to a gene. In germline, CDR1 is SQVTM, CDR2 ANQGSEA. CDR3 length: 12 amino acids. CDR3 sequence reads: CSARQGTAEAFF. CDR3 coding DNA: TGCAGCGCAAGACAGGGGACGGCTGAAGCTTTCTTT.